The 6 T cell receptor beta chains below were found in one sample sequenced in a study of T cells in tuberculosis (dated by TCRdb to 2017 to 2018). The library was built by means of the immunoSEQ multiplex PCR assay. TCRdb carries this immuneACCESS record with in-frame sequences only. Its versions omit some clonotypes, under half of them owing to an unresolved V gene in the studies checked, with the rest unexplained. For this sample there are under 45,000 clones; roughly 96% appear just once. Jointly, the top ten make up 3.5% to 4.5% of the sample. Source material: PBMCs. Source of these receptors: a donor between 10 and 29 years old with latent tuberculosis or without tuberculosis infection.

CDR3 sequence reads: CASSRRDRGEEGAFF. Here the CDR3 DNA reads TGCGCCAGCAGCCGCCGGGACAGGGGGGAAGAGGGAGCTTTCTTT. The rearrangement links TRBV5-1 to TRBJ1-1, with 11 positions matching TRBD1. The germline V gene has CDR1 SGHRS and CDR2 YFSETQ. J lost 10 bases, V lost 4 bases, and 12 bases had no gene match. The length of the CDR3 is 15 residues.

This CDR3 reads CASSPDRGMHNEQFF. The CDR3 DNA sequence: TGTGCCAGCAGCCCGGACAGGGGGATGCACAATGAGCAGTTCTTC. This rearrangement joins TRBV7-6 to TRBJ2-1; 10 bases fit TRBD1. Germline values: CDR1 SGHVS, CDR2 FNYEAQ. The V gene end was trimmed by 5 bases and the J gene end by 5 bases; junction bases not matched to a gene: 6. The length of the CDR3 is 15 residues.

The chain recombines TRBV15 with TRBJ2-7, with 9 bases lining up with TRBD1. The CDR3 has 14 residues. Germline V CDR1 and CDR2: LNHNV, YYDKDF (reference sequence). Germline trimming cut 7 bases from V and 4 bases from J; bases unmatched to any gene: 8. The CDR3 DNA follows: TGTGCCACCAAGAGGACAGGGGAATATTACGAGCAGTACTTC. Amino acid sequence: CATKRTGEYYEQYF.

The rearrangement joins TRBV27 to TRBJ2-5; D might be TRBD1 (6 bases). V was trimmed by 5 bases and J by 2 bases, leaving 21 bases between them. Germline V gene lookup returns CDR1 MNHEY and CDR2 SMNVEV (reference sequence). There are 17 residues in the CDR3. CDR3 protein: CASSAYTTGTRQETQYF. Here the CDR3 DNA reads TGTGCCAGCAGTGCTTACACAACCGGGACAAGGCAAGAGACCCAGTACTTC.

The chain recombines TRBV11-2 with TRBJ2-7, with 7 bases matching TRBD1. The CDR3 runs 13 residues. After removal of 5 bases from V and 3 bases from J, the junction contained 4 bases not matched to a gene. Looked up from germline, CDR1 is SGHAT and CDR2 is FQNNGV. CDR3 protein: CASSGQALYEQYF. The CDR3 DNA reads as TGTGCCAGCAGCGGACAGGCCCTCTACGAGCAGTACTTC.

The chain has TRBV30 and TRBJ1-5; D is uncertain. V was clipped by 0 bases and J by 2 bases, with 11 bases between them. This CDR3 spans 15 amino acids. Germline V lookup: CDR1 GTSNPN, CDR2 SVGIG (reference sequence). For the CDR3, the DNA is TGTGCCTGGAGTGTAGGCGGGTCAGGCAATCAGCCCCAGCATTTT. This sequence encodes CAWSVGGSGNQPQHF.